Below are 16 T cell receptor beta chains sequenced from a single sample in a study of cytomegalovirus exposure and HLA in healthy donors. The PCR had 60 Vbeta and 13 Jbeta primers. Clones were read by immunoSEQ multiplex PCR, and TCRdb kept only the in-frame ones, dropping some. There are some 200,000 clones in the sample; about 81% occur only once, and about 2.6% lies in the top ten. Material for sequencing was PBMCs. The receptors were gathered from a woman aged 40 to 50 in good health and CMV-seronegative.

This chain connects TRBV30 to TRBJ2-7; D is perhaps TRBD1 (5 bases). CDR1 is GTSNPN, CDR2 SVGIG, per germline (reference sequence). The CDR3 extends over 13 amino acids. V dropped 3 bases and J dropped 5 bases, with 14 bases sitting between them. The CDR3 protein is CAWRSPQGNEQYF. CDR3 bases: TGTGCCTGGAGGAGCCCCCAGGGCAACGAGCAGTACTTC.

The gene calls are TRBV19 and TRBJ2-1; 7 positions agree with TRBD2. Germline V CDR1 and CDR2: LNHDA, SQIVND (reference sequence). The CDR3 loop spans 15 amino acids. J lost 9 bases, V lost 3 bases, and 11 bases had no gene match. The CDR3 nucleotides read TGTGCCAGTAGTATTTTTGAGCGGGGTCTTAGTGAGCAGTTCTTC. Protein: CASSIFERGLSEQFF.

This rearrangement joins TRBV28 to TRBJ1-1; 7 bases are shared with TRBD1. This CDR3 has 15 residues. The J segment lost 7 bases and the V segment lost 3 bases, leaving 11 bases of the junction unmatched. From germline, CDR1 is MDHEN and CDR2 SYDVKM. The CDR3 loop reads CASSFGKTGLGEAFF. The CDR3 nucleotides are TGTGCCAGCAGTTTCGGAAAGACAGGGCTTGGTGAAGCTTTCTTT. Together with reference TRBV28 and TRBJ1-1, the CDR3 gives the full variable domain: DVKVTQSSRYLVKRTGEKVFLECVQDMDHENMFWYRQDPGLGLRLIYFSYDVKMKEKGDIPEGYSVSREKKERFSLILESASTNQTSMYLCASSFGKTGLGEAFFGQGTRLTVV.

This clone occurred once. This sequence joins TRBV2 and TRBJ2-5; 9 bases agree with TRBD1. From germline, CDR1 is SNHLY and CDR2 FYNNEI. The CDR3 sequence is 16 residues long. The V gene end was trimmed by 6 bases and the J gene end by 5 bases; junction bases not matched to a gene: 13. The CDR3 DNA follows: TGTGCCAGCAGCCGGACAGGGGAGGCGGCATGGGAGACCCAGTACTTC. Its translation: CASSRTGEAAWETQYF. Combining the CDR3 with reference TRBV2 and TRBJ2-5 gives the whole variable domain EPEVTQTPSHQVTQMGQEVILRCVPISNHLYFYWYRQILGQKVEFLVSFYNNEISEKSEIFDDQFSVERPDGSNFTLKIRSTKLEDSAMYFCASSRTGEAAWETQYFGPGTRLLVL.

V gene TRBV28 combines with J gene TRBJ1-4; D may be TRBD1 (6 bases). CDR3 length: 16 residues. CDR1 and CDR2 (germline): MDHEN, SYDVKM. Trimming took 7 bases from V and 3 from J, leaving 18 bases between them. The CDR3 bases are TGTGCCAGCATTCACCAAATAACAGGGTCTAATGAAAAACTGTTTTTT. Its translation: CASIHQITGSNEKLFF.

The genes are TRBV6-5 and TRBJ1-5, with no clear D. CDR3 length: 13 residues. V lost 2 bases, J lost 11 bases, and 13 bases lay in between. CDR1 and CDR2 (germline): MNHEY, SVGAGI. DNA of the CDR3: TGTGCCAGCAGTTACGCCGAGGGTTGGTCCCAGCATTTT. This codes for CASSYAEGWSQHF.

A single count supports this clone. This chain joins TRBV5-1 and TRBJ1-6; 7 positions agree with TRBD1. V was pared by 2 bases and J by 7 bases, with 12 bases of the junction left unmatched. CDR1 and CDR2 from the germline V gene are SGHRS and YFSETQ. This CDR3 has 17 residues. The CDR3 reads CASSLTTSGQPNSPLHF. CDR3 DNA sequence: TGCGCCAGCAGCTTAACCACCTCGGGACAGCCGAATTCACCCCTCCACTTT. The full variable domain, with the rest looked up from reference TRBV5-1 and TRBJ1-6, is KAGVTQTPRYLIKTRGQQVTLSCSPISGHRSVSWYQQTPGQGLQFLFEYFSETQRNKGNFPGRFSGRQFSNSRSEMNVSTLELGDSALYLCASSLTTSGQPNSPLHFGNGTRLTVT.

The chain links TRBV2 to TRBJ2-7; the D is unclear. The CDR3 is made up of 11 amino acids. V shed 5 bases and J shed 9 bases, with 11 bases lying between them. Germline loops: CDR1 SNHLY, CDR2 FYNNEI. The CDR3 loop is CASSPITRQYF. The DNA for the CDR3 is TGTGCCAGCAGTCCTATTACGAGGCAGTACTTC.

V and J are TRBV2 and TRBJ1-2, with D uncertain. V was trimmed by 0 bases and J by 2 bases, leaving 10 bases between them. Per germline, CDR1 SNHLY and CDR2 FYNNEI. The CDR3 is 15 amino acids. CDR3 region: CASSEALGGNYGYTF. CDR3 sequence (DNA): TGTGCCAGCAGTGAAGCGCTTGGAGGGAACTATGGCTACACCTTC.

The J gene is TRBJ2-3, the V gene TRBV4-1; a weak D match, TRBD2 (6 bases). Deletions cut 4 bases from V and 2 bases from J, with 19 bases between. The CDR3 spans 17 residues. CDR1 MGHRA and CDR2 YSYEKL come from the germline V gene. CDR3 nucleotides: TGCGCCAGCAGCCTCTCCCGAGGCGGGAAGGACACAGATACGCAGTATTTT. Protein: CASSLSRGGKDTDTQYF.

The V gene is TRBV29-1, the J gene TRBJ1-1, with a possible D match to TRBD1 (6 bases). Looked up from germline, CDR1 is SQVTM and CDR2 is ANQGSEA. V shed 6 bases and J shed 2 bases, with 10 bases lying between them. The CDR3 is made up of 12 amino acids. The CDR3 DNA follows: TGCAGCGTAGGGGGTGTCAACACTGAAGCTTTCTTT. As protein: CSVGGVNTEAFF.

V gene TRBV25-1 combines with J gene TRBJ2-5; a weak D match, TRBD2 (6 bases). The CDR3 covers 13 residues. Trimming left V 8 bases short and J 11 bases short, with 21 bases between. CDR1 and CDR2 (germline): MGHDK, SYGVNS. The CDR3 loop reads CASAGAVAREQYF. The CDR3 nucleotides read TGTGCCAGCGCCGGGGCGGTGGCCCGGGAGCAGTACTTC.

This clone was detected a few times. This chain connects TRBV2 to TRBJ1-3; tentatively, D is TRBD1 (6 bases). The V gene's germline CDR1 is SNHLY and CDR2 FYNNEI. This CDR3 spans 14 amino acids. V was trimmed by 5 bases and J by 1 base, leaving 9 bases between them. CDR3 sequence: CASSLQGSGNTIYF. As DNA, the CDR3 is TGTGCCAGCAGTCTACAGGGATCTGGAAACACCATATATTTT.

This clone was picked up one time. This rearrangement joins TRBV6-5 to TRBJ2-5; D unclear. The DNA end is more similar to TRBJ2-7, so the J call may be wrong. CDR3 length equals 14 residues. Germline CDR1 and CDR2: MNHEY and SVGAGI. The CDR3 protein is CASSPDPGGYEQYF. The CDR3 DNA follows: TGTGCCAGCAGCCCTGACCCCGGCGGCTACGAGCAGTACTTC.

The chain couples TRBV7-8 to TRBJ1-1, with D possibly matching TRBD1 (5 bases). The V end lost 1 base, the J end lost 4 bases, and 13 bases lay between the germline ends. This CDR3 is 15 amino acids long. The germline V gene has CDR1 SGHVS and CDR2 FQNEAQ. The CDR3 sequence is CASSLVGREGTEAFF. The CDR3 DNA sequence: TGTGCCAGCAGCTTAGTGGGCAGGGAGGGCACTGAAGCTTTCTTT.

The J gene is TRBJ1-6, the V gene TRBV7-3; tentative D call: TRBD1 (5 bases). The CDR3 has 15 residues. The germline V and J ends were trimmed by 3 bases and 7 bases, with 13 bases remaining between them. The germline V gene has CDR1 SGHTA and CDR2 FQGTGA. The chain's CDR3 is CASSLQPGGNSPLHF. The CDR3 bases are TGTGCCAGCAGCTTGCAGCCCGGGGGGAATTCACCCCTCCACTTT.